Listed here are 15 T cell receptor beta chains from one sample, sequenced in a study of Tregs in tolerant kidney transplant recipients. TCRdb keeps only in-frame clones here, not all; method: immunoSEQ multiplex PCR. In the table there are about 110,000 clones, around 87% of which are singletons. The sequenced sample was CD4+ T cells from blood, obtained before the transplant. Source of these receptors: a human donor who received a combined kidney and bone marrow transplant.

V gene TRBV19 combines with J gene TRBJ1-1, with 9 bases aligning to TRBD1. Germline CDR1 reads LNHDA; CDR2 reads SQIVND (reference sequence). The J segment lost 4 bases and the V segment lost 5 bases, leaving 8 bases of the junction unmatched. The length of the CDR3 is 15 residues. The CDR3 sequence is CASSPRDREGTEAFF. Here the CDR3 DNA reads TGTGCCAGTAGTCCCCGGGACAGGGAGGGCACTGAAGCTTTCTTT.

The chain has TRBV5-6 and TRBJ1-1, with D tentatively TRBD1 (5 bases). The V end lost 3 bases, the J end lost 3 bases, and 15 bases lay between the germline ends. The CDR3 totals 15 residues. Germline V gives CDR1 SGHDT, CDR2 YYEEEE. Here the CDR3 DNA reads TGTGCCAGCAGCTCCATCGGCAGGGCGGACACTGAAGCTTTCTTT. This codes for CASSSIGRADTEAFF.

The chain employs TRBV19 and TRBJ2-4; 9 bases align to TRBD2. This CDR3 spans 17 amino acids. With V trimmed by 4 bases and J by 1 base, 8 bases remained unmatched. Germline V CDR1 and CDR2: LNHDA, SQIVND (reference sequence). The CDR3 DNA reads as TGTGCCAGTAGTACCCTGAGCGGGGGGCCGGCCAAAAACATTCAGTACTTC. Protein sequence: CASSTLSGGPAKNIQYF.

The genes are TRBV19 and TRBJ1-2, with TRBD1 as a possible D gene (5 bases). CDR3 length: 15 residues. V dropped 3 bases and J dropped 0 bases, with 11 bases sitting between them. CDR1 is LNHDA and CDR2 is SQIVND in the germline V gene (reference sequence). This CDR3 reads CASSMVAGTNYGYTF. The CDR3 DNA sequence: TGTGCCAGTAGTATGGTGGCAGGGACTAACTATGGCTACACCTTC.

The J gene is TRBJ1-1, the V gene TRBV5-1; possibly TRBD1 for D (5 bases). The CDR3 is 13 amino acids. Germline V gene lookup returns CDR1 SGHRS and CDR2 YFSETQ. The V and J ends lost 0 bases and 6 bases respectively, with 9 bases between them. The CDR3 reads CASSLGGSSEAFF. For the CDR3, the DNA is TGCGCCAGCAGCTTGGGGGGCTCGTCTGAAGCTTTCTTT.

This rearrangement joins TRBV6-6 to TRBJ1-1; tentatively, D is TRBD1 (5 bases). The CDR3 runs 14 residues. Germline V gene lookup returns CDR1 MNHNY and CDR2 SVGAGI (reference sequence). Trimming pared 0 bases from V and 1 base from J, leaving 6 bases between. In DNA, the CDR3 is TGTGCCAGCAGTTACTCTAGGGGGAACACTGAAGCTTTCTTT. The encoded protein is CASSYSRGNTEAFF.

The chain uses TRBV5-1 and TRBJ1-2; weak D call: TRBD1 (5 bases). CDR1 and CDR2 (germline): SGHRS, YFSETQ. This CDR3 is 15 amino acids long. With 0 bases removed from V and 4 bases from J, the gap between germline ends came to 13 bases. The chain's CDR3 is CASSLAHSGLYGYTF. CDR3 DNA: TGCGCCAGCAGCTTGGCCCATTCAGGGCTCTATGGCTACACCTTC.

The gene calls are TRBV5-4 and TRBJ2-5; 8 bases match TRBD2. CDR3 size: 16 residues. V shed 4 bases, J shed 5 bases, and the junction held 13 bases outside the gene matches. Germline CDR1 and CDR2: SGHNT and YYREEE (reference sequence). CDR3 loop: CASSPGGGRVRETQYF. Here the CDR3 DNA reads TGTGCCAGCAGCCCGGGGGGGGGCAGGGTTCGGGAGACCCAGTACTTC. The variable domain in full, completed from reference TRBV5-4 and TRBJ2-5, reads ETGVTQSPTHLIKTRGQQVTLRCSSQSGHNTVSWYQQALGQGPQFIFQYYREEENGRGNFPPRFSGLQFPNYSSELNVNALELDDSALYLCASSPGGGRVRETQYFGPGTRLLVL.

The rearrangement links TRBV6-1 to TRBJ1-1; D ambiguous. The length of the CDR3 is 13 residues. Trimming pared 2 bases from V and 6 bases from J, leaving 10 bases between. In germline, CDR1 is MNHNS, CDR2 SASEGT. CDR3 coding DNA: TGTGCCAGCAGTGAATCGAGGAAGGCTGAAGCTTTCTTT. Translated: CASSESRKAEAFF.

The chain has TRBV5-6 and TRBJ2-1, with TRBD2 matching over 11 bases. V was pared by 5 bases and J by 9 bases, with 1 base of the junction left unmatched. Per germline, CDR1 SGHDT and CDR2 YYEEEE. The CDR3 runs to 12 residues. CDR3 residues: CASRLAGGEQFF. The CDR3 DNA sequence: TGTGCCAGCAGGCTAGCGGGGGGTGAGCAGTTCTTC.

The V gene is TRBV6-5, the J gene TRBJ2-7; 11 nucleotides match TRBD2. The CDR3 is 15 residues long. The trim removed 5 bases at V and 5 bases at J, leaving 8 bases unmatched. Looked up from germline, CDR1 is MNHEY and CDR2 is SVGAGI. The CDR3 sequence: CASSRTSGPRNEQYF. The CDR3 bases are TGTGCCAGCAGTCGGACTAGCGGGCCGCGTAACGAGCAGTACTTC.

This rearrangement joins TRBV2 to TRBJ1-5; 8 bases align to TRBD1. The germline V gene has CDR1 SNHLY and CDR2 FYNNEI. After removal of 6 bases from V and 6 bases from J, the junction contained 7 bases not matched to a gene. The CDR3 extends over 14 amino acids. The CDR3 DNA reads TGTGCCAGCAGCGGCACAGGGGGGATTCAGCCCCAGCATTTT. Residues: CASSGTGGIQPQHF.

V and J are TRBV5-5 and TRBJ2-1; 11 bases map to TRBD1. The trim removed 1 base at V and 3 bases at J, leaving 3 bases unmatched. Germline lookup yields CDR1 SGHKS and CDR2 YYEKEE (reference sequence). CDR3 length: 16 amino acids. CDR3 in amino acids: CASSLLGTGGYNEQFF. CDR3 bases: TGTGCCAGCAGCTTGTTAGGGACAGGGGGCTACAATGAGCAGTTCTTC.

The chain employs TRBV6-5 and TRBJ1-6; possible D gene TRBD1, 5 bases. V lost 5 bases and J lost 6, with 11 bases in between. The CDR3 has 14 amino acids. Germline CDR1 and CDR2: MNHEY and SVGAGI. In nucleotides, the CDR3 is TGTGCCAGCAGTACAGGTAGGGGTAATTCACCCCTCCACTTT. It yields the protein CASSTGRGNSPLHF.

CDR3 in amino acids: CASSLLGETQYF. CDR3 nucleotide sequence: TGTGCCAGCAGCCTCCTCGGAGAGACCCAGTACTTC. V is TRBV7-9 and J is TRBJ2-5; D is undetermined. This CDR3 has 12 amino acids. Deletions cut 5 bases from V and 4 bases from J, with 8 bases between. Per the germline V gene, CDR1 is SEHNR and CDR2 is FQNEAQ (reference sequence).